Below, 9 T cell receptor beta chains from the same sample are listed, as sequenced in a study of blood T cell repertoires in COVID-19. Assay: immunoSEQ multiplex PCR; the TCRdb copy retains only in-frame clones and omits some. The table shows approximately 190,000 clones, with 75% to 90% occurring only once. The sequencing input was peripheral blood. The receptors here all came from a man aged 60-69 years with acute or convalescent COVID-19.

The gene calls are TRBV5-5 and TRBJ2-3; 9 nucleotides align to TRBD1. Per the germline V gene, CDR1 is SGHKS and CDR2 is YYEKEE (reference sequence). J gave up 4 bases and V 4 bases, and 1 base lay outside the gene matches. CDR3 size: 13 residues. In DNA form, the CDR3 reads TGTGCCAGCAGCCGGACAGGGGCAGATACGCAGTATTTT. Its protein is CASSRTGADTQYF.

The chain links TRBV11-2 to TRBJ1-2, with 7 positions matching TRBD1. The CDR3 has 14 amino acids. CDR1 is SGHAT and CDR2 is FQNNGV in the germline V gene. Trimming cost V 5 bases and J 0 bases; bases outside gene matches: 3. CDR3 sequence (DNA): TGTGCCAGCAGCCAGGGACAGTCTAACTATGGCTACACCTTC. Translating it yields CASSQGQSNYGYTF.

This chain connects TRBV6-5 to TRBJ1-5, with D possibly matching TRBD1 (5 bases). The CDR3 spans 14 residues. CDR1 and CDR2 (germline): MNHEY, SVGAGI. Trimming took off 6 bases at V and 6 bases at J, with 15 bases between the two ends. CDR3 in amino acids: CASRLRQGGQPQHF. As DNA, the CDR3 is TGTGCCAGCAGGCTAAGGCAGGGCGGTCAGCCCCAGCATTTT.

This clone is a singleton in its sample. This chain uses TRBV3-1 (or the pseudogene TRBV3-2) with TRBJ2-7; 12 positions agree with TRBD2. Germline assignment: CDR1 LGHDT and CDR2 YNNKEL (reference sequence). There are 17 residues in the CDR3. With 0 bases clipped from V and 2 bases from J, the junction kept 5 bases outside the gene matches. CDR3 region: CASSQDLRLAGAYEQYF. CDR3 sequence (DNA): TGTGCCAGCAGCCAAGACCTACGACTAGCGGGAGCCTACGAGCAGTACTTC.

The chain has TRBV11-2 and TRBJ2-1, with 10 bases identical to TRBD2. The CDR3 runs to 17 residues. Germline CDR1 SGHAT, CDR2 FQNNGV. Trimming removed 5 bases from V and 10 bases from J; junction bases left unmatched: 17. The chain's CDR3 is CASSQSYLSGGAGEQFF. Written as DNA, the CDR3 is TGTGCCAGCAGCCAATCTTATCTCAGCGGGGGGGCAGGGGAGCAGTTCTTC.

The V call is TRBV2, the J call TRBJ2-7; TRBD2 aligns across 11 bases. Germline V gene data show CDR1 as SNHLY and CDR2 as FYNNEI. This CDR3 spans 18 amino acids. Losses at the gene ends were 0 bases for V and 0 bases for J; bases not matched to a gene: 7. This chain's CDR3 is CASSEALRLAGGSYEQYF. The CDR3, as DNA: TGTGCCAGCAGTGAAGCGCTTAGGCTAGCGGGAGGCTCCTACGAGCAGTACTTC.

V usage is TRBV4-3 and J usage is TRBJ1-6; TRBD1 aligns across 8 bases. The germline V gene has CDR1 LGHNA and CDR2 YSLEER. The ends lost 4 bases at V and 10 bases at J; junction bases unmatched: 12. The CDR3 loop spans 16 amino acids. CDR3 nucleotides: TGCGCCAGCAGCCTAGCAGGACAGGGCCTACGGTCACCCCTCCACTTT. Amino acid sequence: CASSLAGQGLRSPLHF.

This chain connects TRBV7-3 to TRBJ1-2, with D perhaps matching TRBD1 (5 bases). This CDR3 has 14 residues. Trimming stripped 2 bases from V and 3 bases from J, with 10 bases between. CDR1 is SGHTA, CDR2 FQGTGA, per germline. The CDR3 region is CASSLGAGDYGYTF. The DNA for the CDR3 is TGTGCCAGCAGCTTAGGGGCGGGGGACTATGGCTACACCTTC.

This chain joins TRBV12-5 and TRBJ1-1, with D unclear. Trimming took 5 bases from V and 5 from J, leaving 15 bases between them. This CDR3 has 14 residues. The germline V gene has CDR1 LGHNT and CDR2 FRNRAP. The CDR3 loop is CASGLAGGWTEAFF. In nucleotides, the CDR3 is TGTGCTAGTGGTCTCGCGGGAGGCTGGACTGAAGCTTTCTTT.